This T cell receptor (beta chain) was retrieved from a study of PD-1 blockade in classical Hodgkin lymphoma. This clone was seen a few times. Profiling relied on immunoSEQ multiplex PCR, and the TCRdb table lists in-frame clones only, not all of them. The sample holds about 36,000 clones, around 63% seen once. V was clipped by 10 bases and J by 0 bases, with 16 bases between them. Germline CDR1 is ENHRY and CDR2 is SYGVKD. The CDR3 length is 14 residues. Brentuximab vedotin exposure varied among the patients, all of whom had relapsed after autologous stem cell transplantation. The sequence was collected from a human donor with classical Hodgkin lymphoma. The genes are TRBV10-3 and TRBJ2-7, with D perhaps matching TRBD2 (6 bases). Sequences were derived from peripheral blood mononuclear cells (PBMCs), sampled before the second cycle of nivolumab. The CDR3 region is CATTPGLGSYEQYF. As DNA, the CDR3 is TGTGCCACTACTCCGGGACTGGGCTCCTACGAGCAGTACTTC.